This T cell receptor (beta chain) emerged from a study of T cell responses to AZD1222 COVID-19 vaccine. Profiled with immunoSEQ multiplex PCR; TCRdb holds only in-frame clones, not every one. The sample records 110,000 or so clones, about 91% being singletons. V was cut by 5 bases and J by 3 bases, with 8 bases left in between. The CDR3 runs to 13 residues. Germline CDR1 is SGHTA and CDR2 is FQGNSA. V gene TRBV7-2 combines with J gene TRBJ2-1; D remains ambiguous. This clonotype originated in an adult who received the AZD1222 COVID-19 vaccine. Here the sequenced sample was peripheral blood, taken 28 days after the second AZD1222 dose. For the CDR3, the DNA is TGTGCCAGCAGCCCGTTGGTCTACAATGAGCAGTTCTTC. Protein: CASSPLVYNEQFF.